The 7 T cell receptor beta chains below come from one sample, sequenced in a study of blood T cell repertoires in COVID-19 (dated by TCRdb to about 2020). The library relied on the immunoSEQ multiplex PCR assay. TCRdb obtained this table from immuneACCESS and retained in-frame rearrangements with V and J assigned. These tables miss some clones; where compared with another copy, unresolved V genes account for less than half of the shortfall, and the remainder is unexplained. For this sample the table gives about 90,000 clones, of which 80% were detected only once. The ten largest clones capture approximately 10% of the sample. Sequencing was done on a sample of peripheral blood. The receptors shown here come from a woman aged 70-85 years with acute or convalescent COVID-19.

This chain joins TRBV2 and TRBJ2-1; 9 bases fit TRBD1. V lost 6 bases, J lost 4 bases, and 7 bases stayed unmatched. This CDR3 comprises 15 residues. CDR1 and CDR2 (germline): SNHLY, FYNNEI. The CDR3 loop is CASRETGTGYNEQFF. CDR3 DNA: TGTGCCAGCAGGGAGACCGGGACAGGGTACAATGAGCAGTTCTTC.

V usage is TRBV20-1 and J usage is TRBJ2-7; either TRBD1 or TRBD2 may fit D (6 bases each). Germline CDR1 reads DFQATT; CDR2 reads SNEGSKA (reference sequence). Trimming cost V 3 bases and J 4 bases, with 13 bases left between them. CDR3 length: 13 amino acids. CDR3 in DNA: TGCAGTGCTAGTGACAGGAGGGTTTACGAGCAGTACTTC. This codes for CSASDRRVYEQYF.

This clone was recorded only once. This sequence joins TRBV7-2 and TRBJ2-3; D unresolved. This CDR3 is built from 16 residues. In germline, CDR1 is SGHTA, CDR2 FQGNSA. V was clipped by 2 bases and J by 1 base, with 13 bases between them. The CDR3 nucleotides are TGTGCCAGCAGCTTAAGCGCGGCTATCCGCACAGATACGCAGTATTTT. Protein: CASSLSAAIRTDTQYF.

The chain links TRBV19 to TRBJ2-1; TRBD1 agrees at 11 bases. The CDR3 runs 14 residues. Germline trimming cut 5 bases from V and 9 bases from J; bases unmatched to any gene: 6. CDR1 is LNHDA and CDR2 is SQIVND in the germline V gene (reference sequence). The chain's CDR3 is CASSGQGAKGEQFF. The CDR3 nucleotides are TGTGCCAGTAGTGGACAGGGGGCGAAGGGTGAGCAGTTCTTC.

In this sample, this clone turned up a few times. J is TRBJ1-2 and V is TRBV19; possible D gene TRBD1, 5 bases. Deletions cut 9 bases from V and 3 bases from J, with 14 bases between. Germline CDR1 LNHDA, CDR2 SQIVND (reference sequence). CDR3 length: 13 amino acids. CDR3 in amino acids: CASTSRAHYGYTF. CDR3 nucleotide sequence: TGTGCCAGCACCTCCAGGGCCCACTATGGCTACACCTTC.

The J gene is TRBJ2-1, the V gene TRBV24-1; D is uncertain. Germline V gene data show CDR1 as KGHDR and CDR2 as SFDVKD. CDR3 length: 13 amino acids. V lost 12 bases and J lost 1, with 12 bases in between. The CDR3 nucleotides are TGTGCCTCTTCTGGCGGATCCTACAATGAGCAGTTCTTC. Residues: CASSGGSYNEQFF.

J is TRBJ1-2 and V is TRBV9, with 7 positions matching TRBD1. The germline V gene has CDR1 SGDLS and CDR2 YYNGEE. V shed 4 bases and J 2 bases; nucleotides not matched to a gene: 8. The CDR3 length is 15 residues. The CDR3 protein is CASSPRQGTNYGYTF. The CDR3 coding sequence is TGTGCCAGCAGCCCTCGACAGGGTACAAACTATGGCTACACCTTC.